This TCR beta chain emerged from a study of CD8+ T cells in alopecia areata. The overall study: A regimen of oral tofacitinib, 5 to 10 mg twice daily, was given to treated patients. Study findings and constraints: While patients received tofacitinib, many expanded lesional clones remained present in scalp and blood.

V was trimmed by 5 bases and J by 9 bases, leaving 17 bases between them. Germline V CDR1 and CDR2: SEHNR, FQNEAQ (reference sequence). The CDR3 sequence is 14 residues long. Treatment: oral pan-JAK inhibitor, 5-10 mg twice daily. Both peripheral blood and punch biopsies of lesional scalp skin were obtained from patients who had alopecia areata. Extraction and reverse transcription of RNA yielded cDNA as the sequencing template. The protocol was immunoSEQ multiplex PCR, while the TCRdb copy is restricted to in-frame clones and leaves out a portion. The data show about 120,000 clones, approximately 59% seen once. With regard to this clone: Its antigen is undetermined.

This sequence was found in a human donor with alopecia areata. Sequenced here: CD8+ T cells sorted from blood, sampled at week 4, from a patient treated with tofacitinib. This chain joins TRBV7-9 and TRBJ2-1; possibly TRBD2 for D (6 bases). For the CDR3, the DNA is TGTGCCAGCAGCCCCCCCGGGACGCGGGGTGAGCAGTTCTTC. Protein: CASSPPGTRGEQFF.